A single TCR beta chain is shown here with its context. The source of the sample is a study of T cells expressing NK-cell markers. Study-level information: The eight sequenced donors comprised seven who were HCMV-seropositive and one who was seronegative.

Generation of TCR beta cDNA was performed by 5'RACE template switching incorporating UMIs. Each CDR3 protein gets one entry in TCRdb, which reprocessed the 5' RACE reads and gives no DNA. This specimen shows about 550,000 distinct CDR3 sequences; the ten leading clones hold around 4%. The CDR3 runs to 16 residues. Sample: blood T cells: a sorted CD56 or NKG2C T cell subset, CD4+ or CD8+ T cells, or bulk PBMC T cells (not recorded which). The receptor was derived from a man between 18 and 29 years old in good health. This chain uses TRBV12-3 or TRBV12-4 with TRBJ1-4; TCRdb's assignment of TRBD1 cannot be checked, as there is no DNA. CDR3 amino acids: CASSLYRAATNEKLFF.